The rows below give T cell receptor beta chains drawn from one sample of a study of PD-1 blockade in classical Hodgkin lymphoma. TCRdb's table, derived via immunoSEQ multiplex PCR, lists solely in-frame clones and lacks some. The profile shows approximately 30,000 clones, about 89% of them singletons. The source material was peripheral blood mononuclear cells (PBMCs). All receptors come from a human donor with classical Hodgkin lymphoma. Both conserved end residues are part of each CDR3. The D gene is left open where the match is weak. Rows give clone size only sometimes, using once, few, many, or a class for an expanded clone.

CSVDFLRDIGHGYTF,TGCAGCGTTGACTTCCTCCGGGACATAGGCCATGGCTACACCTTC,.,TRBV29-1,15,.,TRBJ1-2
CASSPGTSGSWGDTQYF,TGTGCCAGTAGTCCCGGGACTAGCGGGAGTTGGGGGGATACGCAGTATTTT,TRBD2,TRBV19,17,.,TRBJ2-3
CASSRVESTDTQYF,TGTGCCAGCAGCCGGGTCGAGAGCACAGATACGCAGTATTTT,.,TRBV5-4,14,.,TRBJ2-3
CASRVAGDTQYF,TGTGCCAGCAGAGTGGCGGGAGATACGCAGTATTTT,.,TRBV28,12,.,TRBJ2-3
CASSRTGTRQETQYF,TGTGCCAGCAGTCGGACCGGGACTAGGCAAGAGACCCAGTACTTC,TRBD2,TRBV5-5,15,.,TRBJ2-5
CASNLAGGVTGELFF,TGTGCCAGCAACCTAGCGGGAGGGGTCACCGGGGAGCTGTTTTTT,TRBD2,TRBV5-4,15,.,TRBJ2-2
CASSFELTGELFF,TGTGCCAGCAGTTTTGAACTGACCGGGGAGCTGTTTTTT,.,TRBV2,13,.,TRBJ2-2
CASRSGTSGLYEQYF,TGTGCCAGCAGGTCTGGGACTAGCGGGTTGTACGAGCAGTACTTC,TRBD2,TRBV28,15,.,TRBJ2-7
CASSQHTCNQPQHF,TGCGCCAGCAGTCAACACACCTGTAATCAGCCCCAGCATTTT,.,TRBV23-1,14,.,TRBJ1-5
CASSSTGNNQPQHF,TGTGCCAGCTCATCGACAGGAAACAATCAGCCCCAGCATTTT,.,TRBV18,14,.,TRBJ1-5
CASTGLAPRDTQYF,TGTGCCAGCACTGGACTAGCACCCCGCGATACGCAGTATTTT,TRBD2,TRBV7-2,14,once,TRBJ2-3
CASSLHRGNQPQHF,TGTGCCAGCAGTCTCCACAGGGGCAATCAGCCCCAGCATTTT,.,TRBV28,14,.,TRBJ1-5
CASSDTTYEQYF,TGTGCCAGCAGTGACACGACCTACGAGCAGTACTTC,.,TRBV6-5,12,.,TRBJ2-7
CASGPHLDTQYF,TGTGCTAGTGGTCCCCATTTAGATACGCAGTATTTT,.,TRBV12-5,12,.,TRBJ2-3
CASSVAERELGTDTQYF,TGTGCCAGCAGCGTAGCCGAGCGGGAGTTGGGCACAGATACGCAGTATTTT,TRBD2,TRBV9,17,.,TRBJ2-3
CASSSPGAENNYGYTF,TGTGCCAGCAGTTCTCCAGGGGCAGAAAACAACTATGGCTACACCTTC,.,TRBV27,16,.,TRBJ1-2
CASRTGLGTDTQYF,TGTGCCAGCAGGACAGGTCTCGGCACAGATACGCAGTATTTT,.,TRBV27,14,.,TRBJ2-3
CASSRITSGWNTGELFF,TGTGCCAGTAGCCGGATAACTAGCGGATGGAACACCGGGGAGCTGTTTTTT,TRBD2,TRBV19,17,.,TRBJ2-2
CASSSQKGTEAFF,TGTGCCAGCAGCTCTCAGAAAGGCACTGAAGCTTTCTTT,.,TRBV11-2,13,.,TRBJ1-1
CASTAGTPPYNEQFF,TGTGCCAGCACGGCTGGGACACCTCCCTACAATGAGCAGTTCTTC,.,TRBV6-1,15,.,TRBJ2-1
CASSLGQGESGNTIYF,TGTGCCAGCAGCTTAGGACAAGGGGAATCTGGAAACACCATATATTTT,.,TRBV7-6,16,.,TRBJ1-3
CASNMVGVNTEAFF,TGTGCCAGCAATATGGTGGGAGTCAACACTGAAGCTTTCTTT,.,TRBV28,14,.,TRBJ1-1
CATRDRGADTQYF,TGTGCCACCCGGGACAGGGGGGCAGATACGCAGTATTTT,TRBD1,TRBV19,13,.,TRBJ2-3
CSVALGTDPYNEQFF,TGCAGCGTTGCCCTAGGGACAGATCCCTACAATGAGCAGTTCTTC,TRBD1,TRBV29-1,15,.,TRBJ2-1
CASSTGQGSEEQFF,TGTGCCAGTAGTACTGGACAGGGCTCGGAGGAGCAGTTCTTC,TRBD1,TRBV19,14,.,TRBJ2-1
CASSHTDSRKEKLFF,TGCGCCAGCAGCCACACGGACAGTCGTAAGGAAAAACTGTTTTTT,.,TRBV4-1,15,once,TRBJ1-4
CASSSGQGLNQPQHF,TGCGCCAGCAGTTCCGGACAGGGCCTCAATCAGCCCCAGCATTTT,TRBD1,TRBV5-1,15,.,TRBJ1-5